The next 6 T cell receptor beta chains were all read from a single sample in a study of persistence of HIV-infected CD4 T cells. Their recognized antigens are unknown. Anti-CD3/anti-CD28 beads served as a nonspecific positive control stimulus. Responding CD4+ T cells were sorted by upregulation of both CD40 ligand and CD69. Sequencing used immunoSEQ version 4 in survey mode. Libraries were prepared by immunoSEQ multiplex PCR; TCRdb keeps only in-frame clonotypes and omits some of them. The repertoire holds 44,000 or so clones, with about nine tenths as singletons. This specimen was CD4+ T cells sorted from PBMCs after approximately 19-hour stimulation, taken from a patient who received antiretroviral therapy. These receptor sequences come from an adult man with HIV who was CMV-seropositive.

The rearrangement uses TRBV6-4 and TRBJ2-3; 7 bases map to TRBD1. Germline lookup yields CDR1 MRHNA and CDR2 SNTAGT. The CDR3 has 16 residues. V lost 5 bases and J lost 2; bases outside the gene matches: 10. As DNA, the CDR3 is TGTGCCAGCAGTCCCGAGGGGGCGCCGAACACAGATACGCAGTATTTT. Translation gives CASSPEGAPNTDTQYF.

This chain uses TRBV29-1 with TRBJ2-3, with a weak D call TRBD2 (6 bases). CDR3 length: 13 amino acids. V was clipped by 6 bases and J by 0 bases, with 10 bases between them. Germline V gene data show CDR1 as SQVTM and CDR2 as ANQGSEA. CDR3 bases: TGCAGCGTAAACGGGGGTAGCACAGATACGCAGTATTTT. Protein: CSVNGGSTDTQYF.

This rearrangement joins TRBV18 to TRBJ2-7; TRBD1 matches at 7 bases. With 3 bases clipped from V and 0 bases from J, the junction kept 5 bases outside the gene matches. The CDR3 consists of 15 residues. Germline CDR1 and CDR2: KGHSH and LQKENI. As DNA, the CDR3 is TGTGCCAGCTCACCGATTACAGGGGCCTCCTACGAGCAGTACTTC. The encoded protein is CASSPITGASYEQYF.

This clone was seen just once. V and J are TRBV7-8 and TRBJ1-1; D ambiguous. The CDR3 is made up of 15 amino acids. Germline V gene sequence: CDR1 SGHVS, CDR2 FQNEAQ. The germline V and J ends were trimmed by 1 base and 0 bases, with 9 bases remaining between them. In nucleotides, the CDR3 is TGTGCCAGCAGCTTAGTTGCAGGTATGAACACTGAAGCTTTCTTT. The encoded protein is CASSLVAGMNTEAFF.

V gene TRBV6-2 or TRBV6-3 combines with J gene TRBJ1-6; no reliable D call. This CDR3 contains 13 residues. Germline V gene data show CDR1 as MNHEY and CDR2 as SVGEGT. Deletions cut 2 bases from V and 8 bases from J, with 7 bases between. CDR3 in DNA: TGTGCCAGCAGTTACAACAGCTATTCACCCCTCCACTTT. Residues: CASSYNSYSPLHF.

DNA of the CDR3: TGTGCCAGCACCTCCAGCCCGCCGGGACAGGGTGCTTACTATGGCTACACCTTC. This codes for CASTSSPPGQGAYYGYTF. The V gene is TRBV7-2, the J gene TRBJ1-2; 9 bases are shared with TRBD1. CDR3 length: 18 amino acids. Germline CDR1 and CDR2: SGHTA and FQGNSA. V was clipped by 7 bases and J by 3 bases; unmatched bases: 18. The full variable domain, its missing parts supplied by reference TRBV7-2 and TRBJ1-2, is GAGVSQSPSNKVTEKGKDVELRCDPISGHTALYWYRQSLGQGLEFLIYFQGNSAPDKSGLPSDRFSAERTGGSVSTLTIQRTQQEDSAVYLCASTSSPPGQGAYYGYTFGSGTRLTVV.